A selection of T cell receptor beta chains follows, all from one sample in a study of T cell responses to AZD1222 COVID-19 vaccine. Libraries were prepared by immunoSEQ multiplex PCR; TCRdb keeps only in-frame clonotypes and omits some of them. The table lists 120,000 to 150,000 clones, approximately 90% of them singletons, with around 2% in the top ten. The sequenced sample was peripheral blood, obtained on day 0 of AZD1222 vaccination. Every receptor here comes from an adult in good health. The CDR3 runs from the conserved cysteine through the conserved F or W. A D gene is named only where the DNA matches it firmly.

V,J,D,CDR3
TRBV3-1/TRBV3-2,TRBJ2-1,.,CARVTNLNEQFF
TRBV7-8,TRBJ1-2,TRBD1,CASSLTPGQGVYGYTF
TRBV5-1,TRBJ1-2,TRBD1,CASSPGQAGGYTF
TRBV7-8,TRBJ2-7,TRBD1,CASSLANRGHDEQYF
TRBV2,TRBJ1-5,.,CASSERAAYSNQPQHF
TRBV11-3,TRBJ2-7,.,CASSLGVSYEQYF
TRBV7-9,TRBJ2-3,.,CASSFEGDTQYF
TRBV27,TRBJ1-5,.,CASSLGNSNQPQHF
TRBV28,TRBJ2-2,.,CASSTSGHNTGELFF
TRBV27,TRBJ2-3,.,CASSLTAGWDTQYF
TRBV19,TRBJ1-4,TRBD1,CASSLDRVGLFF
TRBV5-1,TRBJ2-7,.,CASSFIGLSSYEQYF
TRBV19,TRBJ1-6,.,CASTKVEGNSPLHF
TRBV14,TRBJ2-1,.,CASSQDGKDSYNEQFF
TRBV10-3,TRBJ2-1,.,CATFPGTIYNEQFF
TRBV25-1,TRBJ2-1,.,CASTARQDEQFF
TRBV12-3/TRBV12-4,TRBJ2-2,.,CASRGFGELFF
TRBV7-7,TRBJ2-1,.,CASSLGGSGNYNEQFF
TRBV30,TRBJ2-6,.,CAWSVGSGANVLTF
TRBV28,TRBJ2-6,.,CASSFGRAGANVLTF
TRBV18,TRBJ2-7,.,CASSPRGNGNEQYF
TRBV14,TRBJ2-3,.,CASSHLPWDTQYF
TRBV27,TRBJ1-1,.,CASKVDGGRNTEAFF
TRBV19,TRBJ1-2,.,CASTPSDRFYGYTF
TRBV5-1,TRBJ1-2,.,CASSPRQGNYGYTF
TRBV19,TRBJ1-2,.,CASSIEAGYGYTF
TRBV5-6,TRBJ2-2,TRBD2,CASSYARLARYTGELFF
TRBV7-8,TRBJ1-4,TRBD1,CASSLVGQANEKLFF
TRBV3-1/TRBV3-2,TRBJ1-5,.,CASSQDAVNNQPQHF
TRBV30,TRBJ2-2,TRBD1,CAWNRLGQGSTSNTGELFF
TRBV6-4,TRBJ2-7,.,CASSERLALPPSSYEQYF
TRBV11-2,TRBJ2-5,.,CASSLSVETQYF
TRBV28,TRBJ2-7,TRBD2,CASSFRAGGSYEQYF